This TCR beta chain was recorded in a study of shared clonotypes between healthy human individuals. Broader study findings: Clonotype sharing among donors was expected to depend on sequencing depth.

This CDR3 contains 15 residues. V gave up 3 bases and J gave up 5 bases; unmatched junction bases: 10. The germline gives CDR1 SGDLS, CDR2 YYNGEE. A word on this clone: As yet, its antigen is unknown.

The protocol was immunoSEQ multiplex PCR, while the TCRdb copy is restricted to in-frame clones and leaves out a portion. The table lists 1.5 million to 2.5 million clones, about 95% of them singletons. CD45RO-negative, CCR7-selected cells formed the naive CD8 fraction, which excluded terminally differentiated effector memory CD45RA+ cells. Recent acute infections and vaccinations were absent in the healthy HIV-negative adult donors. Sequenced material: naive CD8+ T cells sorted from blood. This TCR came from a man aged 18 to 30 in good health. V gene TRBV9 combines with J gene TRBJ1-2, with TRBD1 matching over 7 bases. In DNA, the CDR3 is TGTGCCAGCAGCGAGATTACACTACAGGGGTATGGCTACACCTTC. Its protein product is CASSEITLQGYGYTF.